The 12 T cell receptor beta chains presented below share a single source sample, sequenced in a study of T cell repertoires in cytomegalovirus infection. One entry per CDR3 protein results from TCRdb running MiXCR on the reads. The table has fewer than 200,000 distinct CDR3 sequences, about 15% seen once. Sample: PBMCs. These receptors originate from a human donor in good health (CMV status not recorded). Some clones in this sample may be carry-over from other donors' samples.

This clonotype was recorded many times. The chain joins TRBV7-2 to TRBJ2-3; D is possibly TRBD2 (6 bases). V gave up 5 bases and J gave up 3 bases, with 15 bases separating them. Looked up from germline, CDR1 is SGHTA and CDR2 is FQGNSA. The CDR3 sequence is 15 residues long. CDR3 bases: TGTGCCAGCAGCCCTCAGGCGGGAAGGACAGATACGCAGTATTTT. Its translation: CASSPQAGRTDTQYF.

This clonotype was seen ten or more times. This chain uses TRBV12-3 or TRBV12-4 with TRBJ2-3; 9 nucleotides line up with TRBD1. The CDR3 is 15 residues long. J gave up 3 bases and V 0 bases, and 1 base lay outside the gene matches. CDR3 region: CASSLAGTGTDTQYF. CDR3 in DNA: TGTGCCAGCAGTTTAGCCGGGACAGGGACAGATACGCAGTATTTT.

V gene TRBV5-6 combines with J gene TRBJ1-1; D may be TRBD1 (5 bases). There are 16 residues in the CDR3. Looked up from germline, CDR1 is SGHDT and CDR2 is YYEEEE. V was cut by 7 bases and J by 4 bases, with 23 bases left in between. The CDR3 loop reads CASLPGGRAWGTEAFF. The CDR3 bases are TGTGCCAGCCTCCCCGGGGGTAGAGCTTGGGGCACTGAAGCTTTCTTT.

This clonotype was observed at least ten times. The V call is TRBV7-2, the J call TRBJ2-3, with 7 bases lining up with TRBD2. J gave up 2 bases and V 5 bases, and 10 bases lay outside the gene matches. This CDR3 has 16 residues. Germline V CDR1 and CDR2: SGHTA, FQGNSA. CDR3 protein: CASSIVSGTSTDTQYF. CDR3 DNA sequence: TGTGCCAGCAGCATTGTGAGCGGGACTTCCACAGATACGCAGTATTTT.

This clonotype occurred once. This sequence may be a read error, since a much larger clone differs from it by one base. The chain joins TRBV7-3 to TRBJ2-2, with TRBD1 matching over 8 bases. The CDR3 runs to 15 residues. Trimming removed 5 bases from V and 8 bases from J; junction bases left unmatched: 10. Germline CDR1 SGHTA, CDR2 FQGTGA. The CDR3 DNA follows: TGTGCCAGCAGCCTCGGGACAGGACCGAGGGGGGAGCTGTTTTTT. It is translated as CASSLGTGPRGELFF.

The V and J genes are TRBV12-3 or TRBV12-4 and TRBJ1-3; the D is unclear. The CDR3 consists of 17 residues. V lost 3 bases and J 3 bases, leaving 18 bases between the germline ends. The CDR3 nucleotides are TGTGCCAGCAGTTTTCGAATGTCGGAACTCGATGGAAACACCATATATTTT. It encodes CASSFRMSELDGNTIYF.

V usage is TRBV29-1 and J usage is TRBJ1-1; D is uncertain. Looked up from germline, CDR1 is SQVTM and CDR2 is ANQGSEA. This CDR3 comprises 13 residues. V lost 3 bases to trimming and J lost 2 bases, with 10 bases between them. The CDR3 reads CSVDTGGNTEAFF. The CDR3, as DNA: TGCAGCGTTGATACGGGAGGCAACACTGAAGCTTTCTTT.

This clonotype showed up many times. The J gene is TRBJ2-2, the V gene TRBV27; D might be TRBD2 (6 bases). V lost 3 bases and J lost 4, with 12 bases in between. Germline V CDR1 and CDR2: MNHEY, SMNVEV (reference sequence). The CDR3 covers 15 residues. The CDR3 is CASSLTRKGTGELFF. CDR3 sequence (DNA): TGTGCCAGCAGTTTGACTAGAAAGGGCACCGGGGAGCTGTTTTTT.

Here the CDR3 DNA reads TGCAGCGAGCGGGGGGCCTCGCGCACAGATACGCAGTATTTT. Translating it yields CSERGASRTDTQYF. The chain links TRBV20-1 to TRBJ2-3; 9 bases line up with TRBD2. The CDR3 runs 14 residues. CDR1 is DFQATT and CDR2 is SNEGSKA in the germline V gene (reference sequence).

At least ten counts were recorded for this clonotype. The chain carries TRBV7-9 and TRBJ1-4; 7 bases are shared with TRBD1. The V gene's germline CDR1 is SEHNR and CDR2 FQNEAQ (reference sequence). The CDR3 is 15 amino acids. Trimming at V came to 5 bases and at J to 4 bases, leaving 7 bases not matched to a gene. The CDR3, as DNA: TGTGCCAGCAGCGCACAGGGGCGCCTTAATGAAAAACTGTTTTTT. Protein product: CASSAQGRLNEKLFF.

The rearrangement uses TRBV29-1 and TRBJ1-5; 9 positions match TRBD1. V lost 4 bases, J lost 3 bases, and 7 bases stayed unmatched. From germline, CDR1 is SQVTM and CDR2 ANQGSEA. This CDR3 spans 15 amino acids. CDR3 DNA sequence: TGCAGCGTTGTACCCGGGACAGGGAACAATCAGCCCCAGCATTTT. Translated: CSVVPGTGNNQPQHF.

The V gene is TRBV5-1, the J gene TRBJ1-1, with D possibly being TRBD1 (5 bases). The V gene's germline CDR1 is SGHRS and CDR2 YFSETQ. V was pared by 1 base and J by 6 bases, with 16 bases between. The CDR3 is made up of 15 amino acids. The CDR3 reads CASSLTGTRPAEAFF. The DNA of the CDR3 is TGCGCCAGCAGCTTGACAGGAACCCGTCCTGCTGAAGCTTTCTTT.